This TCR beta chain came from a study of shared T cell receptors in the human thymus. Profiled with immunoSEQ multiplex PCR; TCRdb holds only in-frame clones, not every one. The table has hundreds of thousands of clones, more than 70% seen once. CDR1 and CDR2 (germline): PRHDT, FYEKMQ (reference sequence). The length of the CDR3 is 12 residues. The V end was cut by 2 bases, the J end by 1 base, with 2 bases between. The same sample was also studied in work on human thymus T cells. From that study: The study used thymus tissue resected during corrective heart surgery.

Sequenced sample: thymocytes. The genes are TRBV13 and TRBJ1-1; no clear D. The source of this sequence is a boy under two years old with a congenital heart defect. This CDR3 reads CASSLQNTEAFF. In DNA, the CDR3 is TGTGCCAGCAGCTTACAGAACACTGAAGCTTTCTTT.